This T cell receptor beta chain was retrieved from a study of T cell changes during pregnancy in multiple sclerosis. Clones were read by immunoSEQ multiplex PCR, and TCRdb kept only the in-frame ones, dropping some. This table has around 60,000 clones, about 96% appearing once. Germline V gives CDR1 SGHAT, CDR2 FQNNGV. Trimming pared 5 bases from V and 1 base from J, leaving 12 bases between. The CDR3 covers 15 residues. The origin of this receptor is a female donor with multiple sclerosis, enrolled in a pregnancy study. The gene calls are TRBV11-2 and TRBJ1-5; D unclear. Sequenced material: CD8+ T cells from peripheral blood mononuclear cells, taken after pregnancy. The CDR3: CASSIRGGSNQPQHF. The CDR3 nucleotides are TGTGCCAGCAGCATACGGGGTGGAAGCAATCAGCCCCAGCATTTT.